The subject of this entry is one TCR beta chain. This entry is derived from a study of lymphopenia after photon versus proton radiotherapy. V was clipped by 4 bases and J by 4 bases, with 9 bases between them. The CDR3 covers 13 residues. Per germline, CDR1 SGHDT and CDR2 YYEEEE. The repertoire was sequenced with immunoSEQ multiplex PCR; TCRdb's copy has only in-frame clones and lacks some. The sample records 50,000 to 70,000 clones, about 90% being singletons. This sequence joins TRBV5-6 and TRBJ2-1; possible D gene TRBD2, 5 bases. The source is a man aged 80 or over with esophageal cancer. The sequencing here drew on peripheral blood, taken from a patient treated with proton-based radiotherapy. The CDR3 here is CASSSGPYNEQFF. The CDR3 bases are TGTGCCAGCAGCAGCGGCCCGTACAATGAGCAGTTCTTC.